This T cell receptor (beta chain) was sequenced during a study of blood T cell repertoires in COVID-19. The wider study: Samples of COVID-19 (acute and convalescent) were obtained from the United States, Italy and Spain. PBMCs, B-cell-depleted T cells, or T cells provided the cDNA or gDNA that made up the material.

V lost 6 bases, J lost 0 bases, and 14 bases lay in between. The germline CDR1 and CDR2 sequences are MDHEN and SYDVKM. The length of the CDR3 is 16 residues. Authors' data handling: Estimated nucleated cell counts came from reference gene primer amplification. Using immunoSEQ multiplex PCR, the repertoire was profiled, and TCRdb retains in-frame clones only, with some absent. From that table come the V and J calls and clone size; the DNA was used to work out D and trimming. The data show tens of thousands of clones, about 91% seen once. The V gene is TRBV28, the J gene TRBJ1-4, with unresolved D. The clonotype was recovered from a human donor with active COVID-19. The donor label of this sample is uncertain. The sequencing sample was made of peripheral blood. The CDR3 region has the DNA TGTGCCAGCAGGCAATCCGGGGAATCAACTAATGAAAAACTGTTTTTT. Its protein is CASRQSGESTNEKLFF.